The 15 T cell receptor beta chains below come from one sample, sequenced in a study of blood T cells in healthy people across ages. Alongside a J-beta primer mix, a sample-barcoded 5' primer served in a second PCR lasting 7 to 11 cycles. TCRdb ran MiXCR on the 5' RACE reads and lists one entry per CDR3 protein. Seen here are fewer than 750,000 distinct CDR3 sequences, 40% to 50% observed once, and the top ten hold 20% to 25%. Sequenced material: blood. The receptors stem from a man of 80 years or more in good health.

This clonotype was observed many times. This chain connects TRBV29-1 to TRBJ2-7; the D is unclear. Between the trimmed V and J ends, which lost 4 bases and 2 bases, there was a span of 9 bases. CDR1 is SQVTM and CDR2 is ANQGSEA in the germline V gene. There are 12 residues in the CDR3. CDR3 in amino acids: CSVAGTPYEQYF. In DNA form, the CDR3 reads TGCAGCGTTGCCGGTACCCCCTACGAGCAGTACTTC.

This clonotype was detected only a few times. This chain links TRBV20-1 with TRBJ2-4; D is perhaps TRBD1 or TRBD2 (5 bases each). This CDR3 spans 15 amino acids. The germline V gene encodes CDR1 DFQATT and CDR2 SNEGSKA (reference sequence). The V and J ends lost 1 base and 7 bases respectively, with 17 bases between them. The DNA of the CDR3 is TGCAGTGCTAGAGTCGAGGGACCGGGGCGGAACATTCAGTACTTC. It yields the protein CSARVEGPGRNIQYF.

As concerns this clonotype: This may arise from a read error, as a much more abundant clone is one base away. It is likely a read error, because the conserved phenylalanine at the end of the CDR3 is missing. The chain employs TRBV6-6 and TRBJ2-3; D ambiguous. Germline CDR1 MNHNY, CDR2 SVGAGI (reference sequence). The V gene lost 4 bases and the J gene lost 4 bases, with 15 bases spanning the gap. This CDR3 has 15 amino acids. The CDR3 DNA reads TGTGCCAGCAGTTCCCCCCACCGGGCGTCAGATACGCAGTATTAT. This sequence encodes CASSSPHRASDTQYY.

The chain has TRBV20-1 and TRBJ2-1; 11 bases line up with TRBD2. The CDR3 length is 14 residues. J gave up 8 bases and V 6 bases, and 9 bases lay outside the gene matches. Germline lookup yields CDR1 DFQATT and CDR2 SNEGSKA (reference sequence). CDR3 loop: CSATTSGGTDEQFF. CDR3 in DNA: TGCAGTGCGACCACTAGCGGGGGAACTGATGAGCAGTTCTTC.

The V gene is TRBV9, the J gene TRBJ1-1; D ambiguous. The CDR3 consists of 14 residues. CDR1 and CDR2 (germline): SGDLS, YYNGEE. V was shortened by 4 bases and J by 1 base, with 11 bases between the two germline ends. The chain's CDR3 is CASSIREQNTEAFF. In nucleotides, the CDR3 is TGTGCCAGCAGCATCCGGGAGCAGAACACTGAAGCTTTCTTT.

The CDR3: CASSGTGTAQETQYF. The DNA for the CDR3 is TGTGCCAGCAGCGGTACCGGGACAGCCCAAGAGACCCAGTACTTC. The chain combines TRBV28 with TRBJ2-5; TRBD1 agrees at 7 bases. Trimming cost V 6 bases and J 1 base; bases outside gene matches: 8. Germline V CDR1 and CDR2: MDHEN, SYDVKM. The CDR3 has 15 residues.

The table lists this clonotype with a few counts. The chain links TRBV9 to TRBJ2-3; 8 bases fit TRBD2. V gave up 4 bases and J gave up 4 bases; unmatched junction bases: 11. The CDR3 runs 16 residues. Germline values: CDR1 SGDLS, CDR2 YYNGEE. The CDR3, as DNA: TGTGCCAGCAGCCCCCTGGGGGCTAGCGGGCCAGATACGCAGTATTTT. This sequence encodes CASSPLGASGPDTQYF.

The V gene is TRBV5-1, the J gene TRBJ2-5; no clear D gene. The CDR3 spans 15 residues. Per germline, CDR1 SGHRS and CDR2 YFSETQ. V was cut by 2 bases and J by 4 bases, with 15 bases left in between. The CDR3, as DNA: TGCGCCAGCAGCTTACGGGCGGCCGTGGGAGAGACCCAGTACTTC. This encodes CASSLRAAVGETQYF. Combining the CDR3 with reference TRBV5-1 and TRBJ2-5 gives the whole variable domain KAGVTQTPRYLIKTRGQQVTLSCSPISGHRSVSWYQQTPGQGLQFLFEYFSETQRNKGNFPGRFSGRQFSNSRSEMNVSTLELGDSALYLCASSLRAAVGETQYFGPGTRLLVL.

This clonotype has just a few counts. The chain carries TRBV6-6 and TRBJ1-5, with D possibly being TRBD1 (5 bases). The CDR3 is 14 residues long. With 6 bases removed from V and 2 bases from J, the gap between germline ends came to 11 bases. Germline CDR1 is MNHNY and CDR2 is SVGAGI (reference sequence). As DNA, the CDR3 is TGTGCCAGCAGCCCCGGGGGTGGCAATCAGCCCCAGCATTTT. Its protein is CASSPGGGNQPQHF.

The V call is TRBV12-5, the J call TRBJ2-1, with D perhaps being TRBD1 or TRBD2 (6 bases each). Germline CDR1 and CDR2: LGHNT and FRNRAP. The CDR3 sequence is 15 residues long. Trimming pared 6 bases from V and 6 bases from J, leaving 18 bases between. CDR3 DNA sequence: TGTGCTAGTGGCCTCACAGGGACTCGTACCAATGAGCAGTTCTTC. Amino acids: CASGLTGTRTNEQFF. Full variable domain (outside the CDR3, taken from reference TRBV12-5 and TRBJ2-1): DARVTQTPRHKVTEMGQEVTMRCQPILGHNTVFWYRQTMMQGLELLAYFRNRAPLDDSGMPKDRFSAEMPDATLATLKIQPSEPRDSAVYFCASGLTGTRTNEQFFGPGTRLTVL.

This clonotype was picked up a small number of times. The chain links TRBV20-1 to TRBJ1-5, with unresolved D. V was cut by 4 bases and J by 2 bases, with 9 bases left in between. In germline, CDR1 is DFQATT, CDR2 SNEGSKA (reference sequence). There are 13 residues in the CDR3. In DNA form, the CDR3 reads TGCAGTGCTATTCGGAGGGGCAATCAGCCCCAGCATTTT. It specifies CSAIRRGNQPQHF.

The V call is TRBV9, the J call TRBJ2-3, with D uncertain. V lost 0 bases to trimming and J lost 0 bases, with 8 bases between them. This CDR3 has 15 residues. Germline V gene data show CDR1 as SGDLS and CDR2 as YYNGEE. This CDR3 is CASSVDTSSTDTQYF. CDR3 nucleotides: TGTGCCAGCAGCGTAGACACCAGTAGCACAGATACGCAGTATTTT.

The V call is TRBV21-1, the J call TRBJ2-1; the table's D call, TRBD2, was not checked against the DNA. TRBV21-1 is listed as a pseudogene. CDR3 length: 15 residues. CDR3 protein: CASSKEGEADNEQFF. The DNA for the CDR3 is TGTGCCAGCAGTAAAGAGGGGGAGGCTGACAATGAGCAGTTCTTC.

This clonotype occurred once. The CDR3 loop is CARGTVSRLDTQYF. The DNA of the CDR3 is TGTGCCCGGGGGACAGTCTCACGCTTGGATACGCAGTATTTT. The V and J genes are TRBV30 and TRBJ2-3; TRBD1 is a possible D gene (7 bases). The CDR3 spans 14 residues. Germline V gives CDR1 GTSNPN, CDR2 SVGIG (reference sequence). Trimming removed 8 bases from V and 6 bases from J, with 21 bases in between.

This clonotype was recorded only once. J is TRBJ2-1 and V is TRBV5-1; 7 bases line up with TRBD2. Germline loops: CDR1 SGHRS, CDR2 YFSETQ. V lost 2 bases and J lost 8; bases outside the gene matches: 10. The CDR3 covers 15 residues. In nucleotides, the CDR3 is TGCGCCAGCAGCTTAACCGGGACTACCGTACATGAGCAGTTCTTC. Protein: CASSLTGTTVHEQFF.